This TCR beta chain was captured by sequencing in a study of blood T cell repertoires in COVID-19 (dated by TCRdb to the early 2020s). For the study in its entirety: The collaborator samples originated in the United States, Italy and Spain and spanned the acute and convalescent phases of COVID-19. The material from the prospective study consisted of cDNA or gDNA derived from T cells, B-cell-depleted T cells, or PBMCs. The dataset comprised deeply sampled blood TCRbeta repertoires from subjects exposed to, actively infected with, or recovered from COVID-19. The repertoires were released in a freely available public database intended as a resource for research on the immune response to SARS-CoV-2. The samples were drawn from the first 160 participants of the ongoing ImmuneRACE study and from 1,254 subjects provided by 6 global collaborators. Sample metadata almost always included a de-identified subject ID, COVID-19 status, age in years and sex. Where available, HLA class I and class II types were obtained from metadata supplied by the sample provider rather than from assay-based typing. What the work shows at the level of the full study, not this receptor alone: The quantity of clinical and demographic metadata differed by source and by participant and was supplied without curation.

About this clone itself: This clone's antigen is unknown. Base-call qualities are not available, and no considerably larger clone is one nucleotide away.

CDR1 and CDR2 (LNHDA, SQIVND) derive from the germline V gene (reference sequence). Compared with germline, V lacks 2 bases and J lacks 4 bases; bases without a gene match: 5. From the cysteine up to the phenylalanine, the CDR3 has a length of 15 residues. Only the CDR3 part of the read is kept: 45 bases, read in frame from the first base. The immunoSEQ Assay, a bias-controlled multiplex PCR, was used to amplify TCRbeta CDR3 regions from genomic DNA. In the authors' own workflow: The number of nucleated cells in each sample was estimated from the amplification of reference gene primers within the assay. To quantify the absolute abundance of each unique TCRbeta CDR3 rearrangement, sequence reads were collapsed and filtered. For each sample, productive Simpson clonality was calculated as the square root of Simpson's diversity index across productive rearrangements. In TCRdb, the immuneACCESS table is reduced to in-frame sequences with V and J assigned. These tables do not hold every clone; where another copy was compared, an unresolved V gene accounts for under half, and the others remain unexplained. The V and J calls and clone size were taken over from that table, and D and trimming were inferred from the DNA. This sample comprises 84,000 or so clones, roughly 78% of them detected only once. The ten largest clones capture roughly 36% of the sample.

One collaborating source in Seattle enrolled patients while the patients were actively infected and followed the patients over time throughout the course of disease. Whole blood was collected in K2EDTA tubes by collaborating institutions according to the institutions' own protocols. For TCRbeta analysis, collaborators shipped samples as frozen whole blood, isolated PBMCs, or DNA extracted from either of those sample types. The receptor was derived from a man in his fifties or sixties with COVID-19, enrolled during active disease. The sample consisted of peripheral blood. This chain joins TRBV19 to TRBJ2-7; 10 bases in between match TRBD1. The CDR3 region reads CASSIPGQGPYEQYF. The DNA reads TGTGCCAGTAGTATACCGGGACAGGGGCCTTACGAGCAGTACTTC.